This TCR beta chain was obtained from a study of vaccination effects on CD4 cells after COVID-19. Study-wide points: Relatively few convalescent patients took part in the study, which had no early post-infection timepoints. Marked clonal contraction of infection- and vaccine-induced clones was seen late after vaccination.

The germline gives CDR1 LGHDT, CDR2 YNNKEL (reference sequence). The CDR3 is 17 amino acids. With 0 bases removed from V and 7 bases from J, the gap between germline ends came to 16 bases. Using immunoSEQ multiplex PCR, the repertoire was profiled, and TCRdb retains in-frame clones only, with some absent. The top ten hold 15% to 20% of the sample, which has more than 20,000 clones, roughly 72% seen once. Prior to sequencing, the ViraFEST assay stimulated PBMC with viral peptide pools, which expanded the antigen-specific CD4+ T cells. A 10-day culture period preceded the isolation of CD4+ T cells. Infection with SARS-CoV-2 occurred in the person between March and December 2020, and PCR confirmed it. A density of about 2.2 million PBMC per well was used; these cells were cultured with 10 IU/ml IL-2 and roughly 9.2 ug/ml peptides. In regard to this clone: Its cognate antigen is unknown.

V and J are TRBV3-1 (or the pseudogene TRBV3-2) and TRBJ1-6, with a weak D call TRBD1 (5 bases). The sample in question was CD4+ T cells from PBMCs cultured with SARS-CoV-2 spike peptides, obtained before COVID-19 vaccination. This TCR was sampled from a human donor who had a prior SARS-CoV-2 infection. The CDR3 region is CASSQDLGVWRNSPLHF. The CDR3, as DNA: TGTGCCAGCAGCCAAGATTTGGGGGTTTGGCGGAATTCACCCCTCCACTTT.